This T cell receptor beta chain was sequenced for a study of human T cells and chemical hapten exposure. This clonotype was seen ten or more times. MiXCR was run by TCRdb on the RACE reads, yielding one entry per CDR3 protein. Found here are tens of thousands of distinct CDR3 sequences, 8% to 11% of them singletons; the top ten hold approximately 2.2%. The time point was: patch test 1, 2 weeks after DPC sensitization. As for treatment: therapeutic diphenylcyclopropenone sensitization with weekly scalp DPC. The ends were cut back, 0 bases at V and 8 bases at J, with 5 bases in the middle. This CDR3 has 12 amino acids. The germline V gene has CDR1 MNHEY and CDR2 SVGAGI.

The chain links TRBV6-5 to TRBJ2-1; possible D gene TRBD2, 5 bases. The sequencing here drew on whole blood, taken in connection with sensitization to the hapten diphenylcyclopropenone (DPC). The clonotype was recovered from a man aged 35-49 years with alopecia areata. Some clones in this sample may be carry-over from other donors' samples. CDR3 sequence: CASSYSGDEQFF. In DNA, the CDR3 is TGTGCCAGCAGTTACTCCGGGGATGAGCAGTTCTTC.